Below, 7 T cell receptor beta chains from the same sample are listed, as sequenced in a study of blood T cell repertoires in COVID-19 (dated by TCRdb to the early 2020s). Receptor amplification or capture employed the immunoSEQ multiplex PCR assay. The immuneACCESS repertoire file appears here via TCRdb, limited to in-frame rearrangements. These files lack a portion of the clones; in checked studies, under half of the deficit traces to unresolved V genes, and the cause of the others is not known. The sample yields fewer than 200,000 clones; approximately 86% were counted once. The top ten clones comprise roughly 1.1% of the sample. The sequenced sample consisted of peripheral blood. The receptors were gathered from a man aged 55 to 70 who had recovered from COVID-19.

A word on this clone: This same CDR3 is encoded by further DNA sequences in the sample. The chain is built from TRBV7-8 and TRBJ2-1; 12 positions agree with TRBD2. V shed 5 bases, J shed 4 bases, and the junction held 3 bases outside the gene matches. The CDR3 sequence is 15 residues long. Germline CDR1 is SGHVS and CDR2 is FQNEAQ. In nucleotides, the CDR3 is TGTGCCAGCAGCCCAGGACTAGCGGGGTACAATGAGCAGTTCTTC. It codes for CASSPGLAGYNEQFF.

The chain uses TRBV3-1 (or the pseudogene TRBV3-2) and TRBJ2-7; 9 nucleotides align to TRBD2. The CDR3 consists of 13 residues. Trimming took 4 bases from V and 5 from J; bases not matched to a gene: 3. Germline V gene lookup returns CDR1 LGHDT and CDR2 YNNKEL (reference sequence). The CDR3 loop is CASSLAGVDEQYF. DNA of the CDR3: TGTGCCAGCAGCCTAGCGGGGGTTGACGAGCAGTACTTC.

This chain links TRBV6-2 or TRBV6-3 with TRBJ1-5, with D possibly TRBD1 on 5 matching bases. This CDR3 spans 17 amino acids. Deletions cut 2 bases from V and 0 bases from J, with 14 bases between. Germline CDR1 reads MNHEY; CDR2 reads SVGEGT. The CDR3 loop reads CASSYPEGRDSNQPQHF. In DNA form, the CDR3 reads TGTGCCAGCAGTTACCCCGAAGGCAGGGATAGCAATCAGCCCCAGCATTTT.

CDR3 sequence reads: CASNQLAEETQYF. The CDR3 nucleotides read TGTGCCAGCAACCAACTAGCAGAAGAGACCCAGTACTTC. The chain uses TRBV7-8 and TRBJ2-5; D might be TRBD2 (6 bases). Germline V CDR1 and CDR2: SGHVS, FQNEAQ. The length of the CDR3 is 13 residues. Trimming took 7 bases from V and 3 from J, leaving 12 bases between them.

This clone has at least ten counts. V usage is TRBV25-1 and J usage is TRBJ1-2, with 12 positions matching TRBD1. Losses at the gene ends were 6 bases for V and 7 bases for J; bases not matched to a gene: 6. Germline loops: CDR1 MGHDK, CDR2 SYGVNS. The CDR3 loop spans 14 amino acids. The CDR3 region is CASRGTGGWGGYTF. CDR3 nucleotide sequence: TGTGCCAGCAGGGGGACAGGGGGCTGGGGTGGCTACACCTTC.

V usage is TRBV6-6 and J usage is TRBJ2-1, with 8 bases identical to TRBD1. Trimming cost V 5 bases and J 6 bases; bases outside gene matches: 6. There are 14 residues in the CDR3. CDR1 is MNHNY, CDR2 SVGAGI, per germline (reference sequence). The DNA for the CDR3 is TGTGCCAGCAGTCCCCCGACAGGGGCCAATGAGCAGTTCTTC. Its translation: CASSPPTGANEQFF.

The chain recombines TRBV6-4 with TRBJ2-1, with 11 bases matching TRBD2. Per germline, CDR1 MRHNA and CDR2 SNTAGT. J lost 14 bases, V lost 3 bases, and 12 bases had no gene match. The CDR3 runs 15 residues. CDR3 sequence: CASSEEVAGGHKKFF. The DNA of the CDR3 is TGTGCCAGCAGTGAGGAAGTAGCGGGGGGGCATAAAAAGTTCTTC.